This TCR beta chain was retrieved from a study of T cells in Graves' hyperthyroidism and ophthalmopathy. Amplification targeted TCR beta CDR3 regions from RNA transcripts. The HTBI set primed first-round TCR CDR3 RT-PCR. TCRdb called the multiplex PCR reads again in MiXCR, with one record for every CDR3 protein. The sample includes under 700,000 distinct CDR3 sequences, under 60% of them seen just once. The germline CDR1 and CDR2 sequences are SNHLY and FYNNEI. The CDR3 sequence is 12 residues long. The germline V and J ends were trimmed by 5 bases and 4 bases, with 8 bases remaining between them. Across 18 months, stable Graves' hyperthyroidism was marked by no progression to ophthalmopathy.

This chain connects TRBV2 to TRBJ1-1; no clear D gene. Specimen: peripheral blood or thyroid tissue (not recorded which). The source is a young woman with Graves' hyperthyroidism. The CDR3: CASSTGTTEAFF. The CDR3 nucleotides are TGTGCCAGCAGTACCGGAACCACTGAAGCTTTCTTT. Together with reference TRBV2 and TRBJ1-1, the CDR3 gives the full variable domain: EPEVTQTPSHQVTQMGQEVILRCVPISNHLYFYWYRQILGQKVEFLVSFYNNEISEKSEIFDDQFSVERPDGSNFTLKIRSTKLEDSAMYFCASSTGTTEAFFGQGTRLTVV.